A single T cell receptor (beta chain) is shown here with its context. Using immunoSEQ multiplex PCR, the repertoire was profiled, and TCRdb retains in-frame clones only, with some absent. The sample carries 2 million to 2.5 million clones, approximately 93% recorded once. The data belong to a study of shared clonotypes between healthy human individuals. Study overall: Used for every donor were three CD4 naive, three CD4 memory, two CD8 naive and one CD8 memory plate.

V lost 4 bases and J 4 bases, leaving 13 bases between the germline ends. Germline CDR1 is MNHNS and CDR2 is SASEGT. CDR3 length equals 14 residues. The chain combines TRBV6-1 with TRBJ1-1; D remains ambiguous. Material: naive CD4+ T cells from PBMCs. Subset in this sample: CD45RA+ positively selected. This receptor was taken from a man between 18 and 35 years old in good health. Some clones in this sample may be carry-over from other donors' samples. CDR3 bases: TGTGCCAGCAGTGGCCTAAATGTGGGCACTGAAGCTTTCTTT. It encodes CASSGLNVGTEAFF.